This record covers a single T cell receptor (beta chain). Its antigen is unknown. The germline CDR1 and CDR2 sequences are SGHVS and FNYEAQ. V gave up 5 bases and J gave up 7 bases, with 15 bases separating them. The CDR3 sequence is 13 residues long. Likely unrecorded immune exposures existed in these nominally healthy donors. The data derive from a study of cytomegalovirus exposure and HLA in healthy donors. On the study more broadly: Roughly 86 million unique TCRs from HLA-typed donors made up an early data release. General observations from the study: It was reported that the classifier diagnosed cytomegalovirus status with high specificity and sensitivity in both the original and validation cohorts. Donors belonging to an Asian-associated ancestry cluster reportedly showed fewer N-insertions in productive TCRs than the approximately 670-donor mean, according to what a later analysis found.

Primers for the PCR totalled 60 Vbeta and 13 Jbeta. Sequenced by immunoSEQ multiplex PCR; TCRdb stores in-frame clones only, minus some. Here the sample spans under 200,000 clones, approximately 80% being singletons. This sequence originates from a woman aged 18-29 years in good health and CMV-seronegative. This rearrangement joins TRBV7-6 to TRBJ2-7, with D maybe TRBD1 (6 bases). The sequenced sample was PBMCs. The CDR3 coding sequence is TGTGCCAGCAGCCATCCAGGGGTTCTGGAGCAGTACTTC. This sequence encodes CASSHPGVLEQYF.